A selection of T cell receptor beta chains follows, all from one sample in a study of blood T cell repertoires in COVID-19. The table came from immunoSEQ multiplex PCR; TCRdb's copy has only in-frame clones and leaves some out. The sample has 350,000 or so clones; roughly 90% are singletons. Sequenced sample: peripheral blood. The receptors originated from a woman aged 55 to 70 with COVID-19, enrolled during active disease. Both conserved end residues are part of each CDR3. Each record gives: V gene, J gene, clone size, D gene, CDR3 protein, CDR3 DNA. A D gene is named only where the DNA matches it firmly. Clone size is shown for a subset of rows, as once, few, many or a class of expanded clone.

>TRBV3-1/TRBV3-2|TRBJ1-2|.|TRBD1
CASSRTGGDGYTF
TGTGCCAGCAGCCGGACAGGGGGCGATGGCTACACCTTC
>TRBV7-9|TRBJ2-5|.|TRBD1
CASSLGIGQGFGETQYF
TGTGCCAGCAGCTTAGGTATCGGACAGGGTTTTGGAGAGACCCAGTACTTC
>TRBV19|TRBJ1-1|once|.
CASSIDRVSEAFF
TGTGCCAGTAGTATAGACAGGGTATCTGAAGCTTTCTTT
>TRBV19|TRBJ1-1|.|.
CASRDFDTEAFF
TGTGCCAGTAGGGACTTCGACACTGAAGCTTTCTTT
>TRBV5-1|TRBJ1-2|.|TRBD1
CASSWGTGSRGDVYGYTF
TGCGCCAGCAGCTGGGGGACAGGGAGCCGCGGTGATGTCTATGGCTACACCTTC
>TRBV6-1|TRBJ2-7|.|.
CASSEDSVTYEQYF
TGTGCCAGCAGTGAGGACAGCGTAACCTACGAGCAGTACTTC
>TRBV18|TRBJ2-7|few|.
CASSQRTMTYEQYF
TGTGCCAGCTCACAGAGGACAATGACCTACGAGCAGTACTTC
>TRBV13|TRBJ2-2|.|.
CASSWGLENTGELFF
TGTGCCAGCAGTTGGGGACTGGAAAATACCGGGGAGCTGTTTTTT
>TRBV24-1|TRBJ1-5|once|.
CATSDRVGDQPQHF
TGTGCCACCAGTGATCGGGTAGGGGATCAGCCCCAGCATTTT
>TRBV5-4|TRBJ1-1|.|TRBD1
CASSWRQGAGTEAFF
TGTGCCAGCAGCTGGCGACAGGGGGCGGGTACTGAAGCTTTCTTT
>TRBV10-2|TRBJ1-1|.|TRBD1
CASSEGTGASTEAFF
TGCGCCAGCAGTGAAGGGACAGGGGCGAGCACTGAAGCTTTCTTT
>TRBV7-9|TRBJ1-1|few|.
CASSLAKNTEAFF
TGTGCCAGCAGCTTAGCTAAGAACACTGAAGCTTTCTTT
>TRBV18|TRBJ1-2|.|TRBD1
CASSPGQVGNGYTF
TGTGCCAGCTCACCAGGACAGGTGGGAAATGGCTACACCTTC
>TRBV24-1|TRBJ1-3|.|.
CATSDPGGTIYF
TGTGCCACCAGTGATCCCGGAGGGACCATATATTTT
>TRBV6-5|TRBJ1-1|.|.
CASSYNRDTEAFF
TGTGCCAGCAGTTACAACAGGGACACTGAAGCTTTCTTT
>TRBV6-1|TRBJ2-7|.|.
CASSESWTGYF
TGTGCCAGCAGTGAAAGTTGGACGGGATACTTC
>TRBV28|TRBJ1-1|.|.
CASRLKGSGGAGTEAFF
TGTGCCAGCAGGCTTAAGGGAAGCGGGGGGGCTGGCACTGAAGCTTTCTTT
>TRBV5-4|TRBJ2-3|.|.
CASSLQSTDTQYF
TGTGCCAGCAGCTTACAGTCCACAGATACGCAGTATTTT
>TRBV28|TRBJ2-1|.|.
CASSLAGANFNEQFF
TGTGCCAGCAGTTTAGCAGGGGCTAATTTCAATGAGCAGTTCTTC
>TRBV4-1|TRBJ1-2|.|TRBD1
CASSMDRGIVYGYTF
TGCGCCAGCAGCATGGACAGGGGGATTGTGTATGGCTACACCTTC
>TRBV5-1|TRBJ1-6|.|.
CASSLAPYSPLHF
TGCGCCAGCAGCTTGGCCCCCTACTCACCCCTCCACTTT
>TRBV11-2|TRBJ2-1|.|.
CASSLDNIPGNEQFF
TGTGCCAGCAGCTTAGATAATATCCCGGGGAATGAGCAGTTCTTC
>TRBV21-1|TRBJ1-2|.|.
CASSKARPRQASLRYTF
TGTGCCAGCAGCAAAGCCCGGCCTAGACAGGCCTCGCTCCGCTACACCTTC
>TRBV7-9|TRBJ2-7|.|TRBD2
CASSFAGSGGYEQYF
TGTGCCAGCAGCTTTGCGGGGAGCGGGGGGTACGAGCAGTACTTC
>TRBV6-5|TRBJ2-5|.|.
CASSYSLVKETQYF
TGTGCCAGCAGTTACAGCCTAGTTAAAGAGACCCAGTACTTC
>TRBV9|TRBJ2-1|.|TRBD2
CASSVERRGGSYNEQFF
TGTGCCAGCAGCGTAGAGAGGCGGGGGGGATCCTACAATGAGCAGTTCTTC
>TRBV7-6|TRBJ1-5|.|TRBD1
CASSNRQGMGNQPQHF
TGTGCCAGCAGCAACAGACAGGGGATGGGAAATCAGCCCCAGCATTTT
>TRBV5-1|TRBJ1-2|.|.
CASSLAGGLGRYTF
TGCGCCAGCAGCTTGGCCGGGGGGTTAGGTCGCTACACCTTC
>TRBV30|TRBJ2-2|.|TRBD2
CAWSPTSEQNTGELFF
TGTGCCTGGTCACCCACTAGCGAGCAGAACACCGGGGAGCTGTTTTTT
>TRBV3-1/TRBV3-2|TRBJ2-3|.|.
CASSQGGGWDTQYF
TGTGCCAGCAGCCAAGGCGGCGGGTGGGATACGCAGTATTTT
>TRBV12-3/TRBV12-4|TRBJ1-2|.|.
CASSLTEHGYTF
TGTGCCAGCAGTTTAACAGAACATGGCTACACCTTC
>TRBV5-1|TRBJ1-1|once|.
CASSLVPSNTEAFF
TGCGCCAGCAGCTTGGTTCCGTCGAACACTGAAGCTTTCTTT
>TRBV27|TRBJ1-5|.|.
CASSLSPNGDQPQHF
TGTGCCAGCAGTTTATCCCCAAATGGAGATCAGCCCCAGCATTTT
>TRBV7-9|TRBJ2-1|.|.
CASSSGGSFNEQFF
TGTGCCAGCAGCTCCGGCGGTTCGTTTAATGAGCAGTTCTTC
>TRBV20-1|TRBJ1-1|.|.
CSAVTGTEAFF
TGCAGTGCGGTGACAGGCACTGAAGCTTTCTTT
>TRBV20-1|TRBJ1-1|.|.
CSARSEEAFF
TGCAGTGCTAGATCAGAAGAAGCTTTCTTT
>TRBV7-6|TRBJ1-2|once|TRBD1
CASSDGQGAGGYTF
TGTGCCAGCAGCGATGGACAGGGGGCAGGTGGCTACACCTTC
>TRBV11-2|TRBJ2-1|.|TRBD1
CASSLVQGAREQFF
TGTGCCAGCAGCTTAGTGCAGGGGGCACGTGAGCAGTTCTTC
>TRBV28|TRBJ2-7|.|.
CASSLSGRGSDEQYF
TGTGCCAGCAGTTTATCGGGCAGGGGTTCGGACGAGCAGTACTTC
>TRBV19|TRBJ2-3|.|TRBD2
CASAGPRGGSDTQYF
TGTGCCAGTGCCGGGCCGCGCGGGGGATCAGATACGCAGTATTTT
>TRBV19|TRBJ2-7|.|TRBD1
CASSETGTAYEQYF
TGTGCCAGTAGTGAGACAGGGACGGCCTACGAGCAGTACTTC
>TRBV11-1|TRBJ1-1|.|TRBD1
CASSFSGTGRNTEAFF
TGTGCCAGCAGCTTCTCCGGGACAGGGCGGAACACTGAAGCTTTCTTT
>TRBV6-5|TRBJ1-3|.|.
CASSPPGSGNTIYF
TGTGCCAGCAGCCCCCCCGGCTCTGGAAACACCATATATTTT
>TRBV5-1|TRBJ2-3|.|TRBD2
CASSPGGEPSTDTQYF
TGCGCCAGCAGCCCTGGGGGGGAGCCTAGCACAGATACGCAGTATTTT
>TRBV6-5|TRBJ1-2|.|TRBD1
CASSLGQGRFYGYTF
TGTGCCAGCAGCTTGGGACAGGGTCGTTTCTATGGCTACACCTTC
>TRBV7-9|TRBJ1-5|.|.
CASAEGEGNQPQHF
TGTGCCAGCGCGGAAGGGGAGGGCAATCAGCCCCAGCATTTT
>TRBV5-5|TRBJ1-2|.|.
CASSPGTTRGYTF
TGTGCCAGCAGCCCTGGGACAACCCGGGGCTACACCTTC
>TRBV3-1/TRBV3-2|TRBJ2-7|.|.
CASRTGPNPSYEQYF
TGTGCCAGCAGGACAGGACCGAACCCCTCCTACGAGCAGTACTTC
>TRBV7-3|TRBJ1-2|.|.
CASSQGSGDMGYTF
TGTGCCAGCAGCCAGGGGTCAGGGGACATGGGCTACACCTTC